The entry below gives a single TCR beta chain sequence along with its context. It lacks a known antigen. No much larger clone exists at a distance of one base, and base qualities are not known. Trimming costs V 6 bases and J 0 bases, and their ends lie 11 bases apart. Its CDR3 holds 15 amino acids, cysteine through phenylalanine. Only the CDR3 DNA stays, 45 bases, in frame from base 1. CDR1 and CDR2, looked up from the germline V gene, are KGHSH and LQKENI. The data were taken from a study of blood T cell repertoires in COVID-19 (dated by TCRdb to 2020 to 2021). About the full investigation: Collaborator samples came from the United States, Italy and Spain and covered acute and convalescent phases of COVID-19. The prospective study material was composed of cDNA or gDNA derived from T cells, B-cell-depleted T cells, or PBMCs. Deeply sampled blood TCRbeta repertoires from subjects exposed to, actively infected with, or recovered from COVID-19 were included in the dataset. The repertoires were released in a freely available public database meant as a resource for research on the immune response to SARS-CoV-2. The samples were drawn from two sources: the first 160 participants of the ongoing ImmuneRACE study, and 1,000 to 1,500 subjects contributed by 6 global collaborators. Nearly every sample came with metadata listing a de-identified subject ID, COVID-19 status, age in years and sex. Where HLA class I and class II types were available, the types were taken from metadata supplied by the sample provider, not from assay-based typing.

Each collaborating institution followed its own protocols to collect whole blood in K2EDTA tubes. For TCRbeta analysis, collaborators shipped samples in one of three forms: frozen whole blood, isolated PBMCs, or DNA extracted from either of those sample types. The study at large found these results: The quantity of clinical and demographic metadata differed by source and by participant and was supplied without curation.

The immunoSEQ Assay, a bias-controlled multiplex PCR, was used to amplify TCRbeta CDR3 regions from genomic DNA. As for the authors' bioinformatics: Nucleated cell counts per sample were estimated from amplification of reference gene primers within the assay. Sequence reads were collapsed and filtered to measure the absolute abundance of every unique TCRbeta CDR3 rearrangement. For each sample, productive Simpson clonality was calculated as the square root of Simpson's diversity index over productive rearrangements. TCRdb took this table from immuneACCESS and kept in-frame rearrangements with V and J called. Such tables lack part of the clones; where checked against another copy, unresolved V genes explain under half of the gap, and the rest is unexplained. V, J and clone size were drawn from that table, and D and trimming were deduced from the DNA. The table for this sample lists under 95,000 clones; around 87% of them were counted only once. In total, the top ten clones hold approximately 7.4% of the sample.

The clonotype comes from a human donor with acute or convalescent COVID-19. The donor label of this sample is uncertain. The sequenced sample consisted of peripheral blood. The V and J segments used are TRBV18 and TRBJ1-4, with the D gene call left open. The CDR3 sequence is CASSPGFATNEKLFF. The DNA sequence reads TGTGCCAGCTCCCCGGGATTTGCAACTAATGAAAAACTGTTTTTT.